Listed below are T cell receptor beta chains from one sample, sequenced in a study of T-cell reconstitution after alpha-beta-depleted transplantation in children. TCRdb reprocessed the PCR reads with MiXCR, giving one entry per CDR3 protein. The sample records approximately 350,000 distinct CDR3 sequences, about 14% being singletons. The sequences come from PBMCs, collected from the stem cell graft. The receptors originated from a human donor who donated a stem cell graft to a child with Fanconi anemia. Both conserved end residues are part of each CDR3. A D gene is named only where the DNA matches it firmly. Not every row has a clone size; where given, it reads once, few, many or a size class.

J gene,clone size,V gene,D gene,CDR3 length,CDR3 DNA,CDR3 protein
TRBJ1-2,few,TRBV7-9,.,15,TGTGCCAGCAGCCCACGTCCGACAGGTAGCGCTGGCTACACCTTC,CASSPRPTGSAGYTF
TRBJ2-3,.,TRBV5-5,.,13,TGTGCCAGCATAGGGTACTCCCCAGATACGCAGTATTTT,CASIGYSPDTQYF
TRBJ2-3,.,TRBV18,.,15,TGTGCCAGCACACCAGACCATTCTAGCACAGATACGCAGTATTTT,CASTPDHSSTDTQYF
TRBJ1-1,few,TRBV12-3/TRBV12-4,.,14,TGTGCCAGCAGGCCTATCGGACAGCTAATGAGAGCTTTCTTT,CASRPIGQLMRAFF
TRBJ1-1,.,TRBV11-2,.,15,TGTGCCAGCAGTCCCCAACGGGTAATTCGGAGTGAAGCTTTCTTT,CASSPQRVIRSEAFF
TRBJ2-1,.,TRBV18,.,16,TGTGCCAGCTCACCATTGGGAGGGACAATATTGGATGAGCAGTTCTTC,CASSPLGGTILDEQFF
TRBJ2-5,few,TRBV28,TRBD1,17,TGTGCCAGCAGTTTGATGCACGGGACAGGGTTACAAGAGACCCAGTACTTC,CASSLMHGTGLQETQYF
TRBJ1-1,few,TRBV12-3/TRBV12-4,.,12,TGTGCCAGCAGTTTATGGCAGGAACGGGCTTTCTTT,CASSLWQERAFF
TRBJ2-5,.,TRBV5-1,.,14,TGCGCCAGCAGCTTGGTGAGGATCGTTGAGACCCAGTACTTC,CASSLVRIVETQYF
TRBJ1-1,.,TRBV9,.,13,TGTGCCAGCAGCCCCAGGTTGGGGATTGAAGCTTTCTTT,CASSPRLGIEAFF
TRBJ1-6,.,TRBV2,.,12,TGTGCCGGGGGGATCGGGGATTCACCCCTCCACTTT,CAGGIGDSPLHF
TRBJ2-5,few,TRBV6-1,.,14,TGTGCCAGCAGGGGGGGCCCCCCGGGGGAGACCCAGTACTTC,CASRGGPPGETQYF
TRBJ1-1,.,TRBV20-1,.,8,TGCAGTGCTGAGGGTGAGATCTTT,CSAEGEIF
TRBJ2-3,few,TRBV5-1,TRBD2,17,TGCGCCAGCAGAAAAGCATTGACTAGCGGGGGCACAGATACGCAGTATTTT,CASRKALTSGGTDTQYF
TRBJ2-7,.,TRBV9,TRBD2,16,TGTGCCAGCAGCGTCGGACGACTAGCGGGTGTAGAGGAGCAGTACTTC,CASSVGRLAGVEEQYF
TRBJ1-1,few,TRBV29-1,TRBD1,13,TGCAGCGTTGAAGCCTCCAGGGGGGCTGAAGCTTTCTTT,CSVEASRGAEAFF
TRBJ2-5,many,TRBV5-6,TRBD2,14,TGTGCCAGCAGCTTGGCGGGGGGAAAGGAGACCCAGTACTTC,CASSLAGGKETQYF
TRBJ1-4,.,TRBV10-3,.,12,TGTGCCATCAGTCCTGAGGGTGAAAAACTGTTTTTT,CAISPEGEKLFF
TRBJ1-1,.,TRBV7-9,.,13,TGTGCCAGCAGCTTTGTCGAGAACACTGAAGCTTTCTTT,CASSFVENTEAFF
TRBJ1-2,few,TRBV25-1,.,13,TGTGCCAGCAGTGCCACAGGGTCAGAAGGCTACACCTTC,CASSATGSEGYTF
TRBJ1-6,few,TRBV6-5,TRBD1,16,TGTGCCAGCAGTTACCTTCAGGGGGCTGGCAATTCACCCCTCCACTTT,CASSYLQGAGNSPLHF
TRBJ2-2,.,TRBV10-3,TRBD1,19,TGTGCCATCAGTGATTCCGGGACAGGGCCGAGATGGAACACCGGGGAGCTGTTTTTT,CAISDSGTGPRWNTGELFF
TRBJ2-6,few,TRBV6-1,.,16,TGTGCCAGCTCTCCCTTACCCCAGTCAGGGGCCAACGTCCTGACTTTC,CASSPLPQSGANVLTF
TRBJ2-4,.,TRBV30,.,12,TGTGCCTGGCGGGGGGCTGGTAGCATTCAGTACTTC,CAWRGAGSIQYF
TRBJ2-3,.,TRBV20-1,.,13,TGCAGTGCCCCTTCTAGGGGCACAGATACGCAGTATTTT,CSAPSRGTDTQYF
TRBJ2-5,.,TRBV3-1,.,15,TGTGCCAGCAGCCAAGATTTGGGGCCCCAAGAGACCCAGTACTTC,CASSQDLGPQETQYF
TRBJ2-1,many,TRBV5-5,.,13,TGTGCCAGCAGCTTAACAGTCTACAATGAGCAGTTCTTC,CASSLTVYNEQFF
TRBJ2-7,many,TRBV7-9,.,12,TGTGCCAGCAGCTTAATCATTGCGGAGCAGTACTTC,CASSLIIAEQYF
TRBJ2-5,many,TRBV12-3/TRBV12-4,.,14,TGTGCCAGCAGTTTAACAGGGAGGGGAGAGACCCAGTACTTC,CASSLTGRGETQYF
TRBJ1-5,.,TRBV6-9,.,17,TGTGCCAGCAGTTATGGACCTATTACTACTAGCAATCAGCCCCAGCATTTT,CASSYGPITTSNQPQHF
TRBJ1-1,.,TRBV7-9,TRBD1,15,TGTGCCATCGTTACCGGGACAGGGGGAATCACTGAAGCTTTCTTT,CAIVTGTGGITEAFF
TRBJ1-2,.,TRBV6-6,.,15,TGTGCCACCACCGGACAGAGGGTCGATCACTATGGCTACACCTTC,CATTGQRVDHYGYTF
TRBJ2-3,.,TRBV5-1,.,14,TGCGCCAGCAGCTCGGCCATAAGGGAAGATACGCAGTATTTT,CASSSAIREDTQYF
TRBJ1-1,few,TRBV5-1,.,14,TGCGCCAGCAGCTTGTCACTCTTGAACACTGAAGCTTTCTTT,CASSLSLLNTEAFF
TRBJ2-1,few,TRBV7-8,.,15,TGTGCCAGCAGCTCCGGGACTCGATCCTACAATGAGCAGTTCTTC,CASSSGTRSYNEQFF
TRBJ2-7,few,TRBV7-3,TRBD2,15,TGTGCCAGCAGCGTTACTAGCGGGGGGCTTGAGGAGCAGTACTTC,CASSVTSGGLEEQYF
TRBJ2-3,.,TRBV12-3/TRBV12-4,TRBD1,15,TGTGCCAGCAGACTACACGGACAGGGTCCCGATACGCAGTATTTT,CASRLHGQGPDTQYF
TRBJ2-1,.,TRBV27,.,15,TGTGCCAGCAGTTTAAGGGACGGCTCCTACAATGAGCAGTTCTTC,CASSLRDGSYNEQFF
TRBJ1-1,few,TRBV3-1,.,13,TGTGCCAGCAGTGTCGTGGAGAGCACTGAAGCTTTCTTT,CASSVVESTEAFF
TRBJ2-5,few,TRBV30,TRBD2,13,TGTGCCTGTTCCCGGGGGGGGAGTGAGACCCAGTACTTC,CACSRGGSETQYF
TRBJ1-1,.,TRBV4-1,.,15,TGCGCCAGCAGCCAAGCCTCGCAGGGATACACTGAAGCTTTCTTT,CASSQASQGYTEAFF
TRBJ2-3,.,TRBV5-1,.,16,TGCGCCAGCAGCTCCGGACTCTGGGTTGGGCGCGATACGCAGTATTTT,CASSSGLWVGRDTQYF
TRBJ2-3,few,TRBV7-2,TRBD2,17,TGTGCCAGCAGCTCCGGGCGAGCGGGGGGTTTCACAGATACGCAGTATTTT,CASSSGRAGGFTDTQYF
TRBJ1-1,few,TRBV5-1,TRBD1,15,TGCGCCAGCAGCTTCGGACAGGGGCTGAACACTGAAGCTTTCTTT,CASSFGQGLNTEAFF
TRBJ1-5,many,TRBV29-1,TRBD1,13,TGCAGCGTCGCCCGGGACAGTCGGCAGCCCCAGCATTTT,CSVARDSRQPQHF
TRBJ2-1,.,TRBV7-8,.,14,TGTGCCAGCAGCCCACGGGTGAAGGACTACGAGCAGTTCTTC,CASSPRVKDYEQFF